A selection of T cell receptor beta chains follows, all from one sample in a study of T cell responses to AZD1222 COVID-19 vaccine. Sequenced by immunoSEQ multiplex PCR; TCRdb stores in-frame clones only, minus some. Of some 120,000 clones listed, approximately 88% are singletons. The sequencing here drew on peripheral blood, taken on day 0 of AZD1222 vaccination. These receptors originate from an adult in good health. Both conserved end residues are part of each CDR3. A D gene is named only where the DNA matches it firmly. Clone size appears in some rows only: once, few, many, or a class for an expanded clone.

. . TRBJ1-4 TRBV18 CASSPPGQPNEKLFF TGTGCCAGCTCACCTCCGGGGCAGCCTAATGAAAAACTGTTTTTT
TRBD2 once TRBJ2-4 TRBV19 CASSTRLAGGLNIQYF TGTGCCAGTAGTACTCGACTAGCGGGGGGCCTAAACATTCAGTACTTC
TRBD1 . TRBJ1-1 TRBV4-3 CASSQGRGWGMNTEAFF TGCGCCAGCAGCCAAGGCAGGGGGTGGGGCATGAACACTGAAGCTTTCTTT
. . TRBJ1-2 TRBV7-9 CASSLEGVQSPYGYTF TGTGCCAGCAGCTTAGAGGGAGTACAATCCCCCTATGGCTACACCTTC
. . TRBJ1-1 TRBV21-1 CASSRVGQPEAFF TGTGCCAGCAGCCGGGTCGGGCAGCCTGAAGCTTTCTTT
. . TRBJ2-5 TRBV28 CASSLETQYF TGTGCCAGCAGTTTGGAGACCCAGTACTTC
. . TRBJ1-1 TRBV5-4 CASSARRTNTEAFF TGTGCCAGCAGCGCCCGACGGACCAACACTGAAGCTTTCTTT
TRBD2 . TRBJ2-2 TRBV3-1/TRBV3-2 CASRLAGLNTGELFF TGTGCCAGCAGATTAGCGGGATTGAACACCGGGGAGCTGTTTTTT
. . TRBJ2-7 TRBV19 CASSIGPLPSYEQYF TGTGCCAGTAGTATCGGCCCGTTACCTTCCTACGAGCAGTACTTC
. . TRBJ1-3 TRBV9 CASSVNVGNTIYF TGTGCCAGCAGCGTAAATGTTGGAAACACCATATATTTT
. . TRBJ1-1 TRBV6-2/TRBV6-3 CASSFDRLEGTEAFF TGTGCCAGCAGTTTCGACAGGCTAGAGGGGACTGAAGCTTTCTTT
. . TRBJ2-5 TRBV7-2 CASSLGLSQRETQYF TGTGCCAGCAGCTTAGGGCTCAGCCAGAGGGAGACCCAGTACTTC
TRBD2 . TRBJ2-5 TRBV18 CASSTLAGVLGETQYF TGTGCCAGCTCAACTCTCGCGGGAGTCTTGGGAGAGACCCAGTACTTC
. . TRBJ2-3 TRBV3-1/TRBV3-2 CASSQWRERTDTQYF TGTGCCAGCAGCCAATGGCGGGAACGCACAGATACGCAGTATTTT
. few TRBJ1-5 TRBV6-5 CASSTRQDQPQHF TGTGCCAGCTCAACTCGCCAGGATCAGCCCCAGCATTTT
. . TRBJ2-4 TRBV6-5 CASSYSENLAKNIQYF TGTGCCAGCAGTTACTCCGAAAATCTAGCCAAAAACATTCAGTACTTC
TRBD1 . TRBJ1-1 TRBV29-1 CSVVRGPNTEAFF TGCAGCGTTGTAAGGGGGCCGAACACTGAAGCTTTCTTT
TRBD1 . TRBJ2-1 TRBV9 CASSRRTGDSEQFF TGTGCCAGCAGTCGGAGGACAGGGGATAGTGAGCAGTTCTTC
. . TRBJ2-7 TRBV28 CASSLSSYEQYF TGTGCCAGCAGTTTATCCTCCTACGAGCAGTACTTC
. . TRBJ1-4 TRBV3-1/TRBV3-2 CASSQVSRGSLLFQPEKLFF TGTGCCAGCAGCCAAGTTAGCAGGGGTTCCCTCCTTTTCCAACCTGAAAAACTGTTTTTT
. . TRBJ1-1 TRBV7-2 CASSLIGLGAFF TGTGCCAGCAGCTTGATCGGTCTAGGAGCTTTCTTT
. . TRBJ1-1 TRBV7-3 CASSLNPRQGGAFF TGTGCCAGCAGCTTAAATCCCCGGCAGGGCGGAGCTTTCTTT
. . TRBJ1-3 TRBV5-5 CASSLDGYGNTIYF TGTGCCAGCAGCTTGGATGGATATGGAAACACCATATATTTT
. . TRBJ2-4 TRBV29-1 CSVGGTGENIQYF TGCAGCGTAGGGGGGACGGGAGAAAACATTCAGTACTTC
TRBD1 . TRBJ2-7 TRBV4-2 CASSQEGQGTYEQYF TGTGCCAGCAGCCAGGAAGGACAGGGGACATACGAGCAGTACTTC
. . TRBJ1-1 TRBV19 CASRERRVKNTEAFF TGTGCCAGTAGGGAGAGAAGGGTCAAGAACACTGAAGCTTTCTTT
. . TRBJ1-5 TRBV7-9 CASSLTGNQPQHF TGTGCCAGCAGCTTAACAGGGAATCAGCCCCAGCATTTT
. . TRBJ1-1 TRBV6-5 CASSYQGKTEAFF TGTGCCAGCAGTTACCAGGGGAAGACTGAAGCTTTCTTT
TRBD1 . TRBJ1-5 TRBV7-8 CASGTGNQPQHF TGTGCCAGCGGGACAGGGAATCAGCCCCAGCATTTT
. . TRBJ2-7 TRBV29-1 CSVEEAGAVYEQYF TGCAGCGTTGAAGAAGCAGGGGCCGTCTACGAGCAGTACTTC
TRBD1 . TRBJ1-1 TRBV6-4 CASQDREGTEAFF TGTGCCAGCCAAGACAGGGAGGGCACTGAAGCTTTCTTT
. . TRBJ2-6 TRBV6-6 CASSRGQNSGANVLTF TGTGCCAGCAGTAGAGGACAGAACTCTGGGGCCAACGTCCTGACTTTC
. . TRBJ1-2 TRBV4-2 CASSQDFSYGYTF TGTGCCAGCAGCCAAGATTTCAGCTATGGCTACACCTTC
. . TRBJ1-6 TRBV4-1 CASSQTSLPPLHF TGCGCCAGCAGCCAGACGTCGCTGCCACCCCTCCACTTT
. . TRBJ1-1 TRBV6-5 CASSYLTGPMNTEAFF TGTGCCAGCAGTTACCTCACAGGCCCCATGAACACTGAAGCTTTCTTT
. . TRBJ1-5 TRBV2 CASRSESNQPQHF TGTGCCAGCCGATCGGAGAGCAATCAGCCCCAGCATTTT
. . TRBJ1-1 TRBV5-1 CASSTDGETEAFF TGCGCCAGCAGCACGGACGGGGAGACTGAAGCTTTCTTT
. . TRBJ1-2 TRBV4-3 CARLHGYTF TGCGCCCGGCTCCACGGCTACACCTTC
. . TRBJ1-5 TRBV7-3 CASSRSPNQPQHF TGTGCCAGCAGCCGATCCCCGAATCAGCCCCAGCATTTT
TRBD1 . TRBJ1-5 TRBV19 CASTTGTGDQPQHF TGTGCCAGTACCACTGGGACAGGGGATCAGCCCCAGCATTTT
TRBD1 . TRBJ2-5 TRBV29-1 CSVDRGRETQYF TGCAGCGTGGACAGGGGGCGGGAGACCCAGTACTTC
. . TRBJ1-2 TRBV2 CAGGTVNYGYTF TGTGCCGGGGGGACGGTTAACTATGGCTACACCTTC
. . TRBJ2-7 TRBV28 CASSSIAYEQYF TGTGCCAGCAGTTCAATTGCCTACGAGCAGTACTTC
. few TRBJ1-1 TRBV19 CASKRGFGNTEAFF TGTGCCAGTAAAAGGGGCTTTGGGAACACTGAAGCTTTCTTT
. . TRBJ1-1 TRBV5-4 CASSPDLYRTNTEAFF TGTGCCAGCAGCCCGGACCTTTACAGGACGAACACTGAAGCTTTCTTT
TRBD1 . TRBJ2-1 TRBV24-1 CATSDRTGAVYNEQFF TGTGCCACCAGTGACAGGACAGGGGCCGTATACAATGAGCAGTTCTTC
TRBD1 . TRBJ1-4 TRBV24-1 CATSEHRDRVSEKLFF TGTGCCACCAGTGAACACCGGGACAGGGTTAGCGAAAAACTGTTTTTT
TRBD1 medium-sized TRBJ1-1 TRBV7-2 CASSPSDHRGTEAFF TGTGCCAGCAGCCCCTCCGACCACAGGGGAACTGAAGCTTTCTTT
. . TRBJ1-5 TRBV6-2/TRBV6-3 CASSWVGGTVQPQHF TGTGCCAGCAGTTGGGTTGGGGGTACGGTTCAGCCCCAGCATTTT
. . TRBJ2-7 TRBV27 CASSPPSGEQYF TGTGCCAGCAGTCCCCCCTCGGGGGAGCAGTACTTC
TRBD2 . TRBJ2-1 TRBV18 CASSKLAGRYNEQFF TGTGCCAGCTCGAAACTAGCGGGGCGATACAATGAGCAGTTCTTC
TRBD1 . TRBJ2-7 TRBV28 CASGTGNVYEQYF TGTGCCAGCGGGACAGGAAACGTCTACGAGCAGTACTTC